This TCR beta chain appears in the sequencing data of a study of T cells in women clearing cervical HPV infection. All donors had a single incident cervical HPV16 infection, not prevalent. Study outcomes and limitations: CIN3+ cases had significantly higher TCR richness than controls; evenness did not differ.

immunoSEQ multiplex PCR used an average of 1200 ng genomic DNA. Profiling relied on immunoSEQ multiplex PCR, and the TCRdb table lists in-frame clones only, not all of them. The sample table includes some 33,000 clones. Note on this clone: Its antigen is still unknown.

The TCR comes from a woman between 18 and 70 years old with a cervical HPV16 infection that either progressed to CIN3+ or cleared (not recorded which). Source material: blood buffy coat.

This chain's CDR3 is CAAGGGGGSGNTIYF. CDR3 DNA, as far as it was read: TGTGCCGCCGGAGGGGGGGGCGGCTCTGGAAACACC. The chain couples TRBV2 to TRBJ1-3, with a weak D call TRBD1 (6 bases). The read ends 3 residues before the CDR3 terminus; that terminus is restored from the germline J gene. V was shortened by 11 bases and J by 0 bases, with 17 bases between the two germline ends. The CDR3 consists of 15 residues. The germline gives CDR1 SNHLY, CDR2 FYNNEI.